The rows below give T cell receptor beta chains drawn from one sample of a study of T and B cells in COVID-19 patients. Via MiXCR, TCRdb re-called the multiplex PCR reads, giving one row per CDR3 protein. The sample consists of around 6,200 distinct CDR3 sequences, approximately 36% of them appearing once. The source material was blood. These receptors were collected from a human donor with active COVID-19. Both conserved end residues are part of each CDR3. D genes are given only for firm matches. The listing skips clone size in some rows; elsewhere it reads once, few, many or a size class.

CDR3 DNA	CDR3 protein	D gene	V gene	J gene	clone size
TGCAGCGTTCGTCCGTTGGATAGGTCCCACGAGCAGTACTTC	CSVRPLDRSHEQYF	NA	TRBV29-1	TRBJ2-7	medium-sized
TGTGCCTGGAGTGTACAGAGGGGCACCCTGAACACCGGGGAGCTGTTTTTT	CAWSVQRGTLNTGELFF	NA	TRBV30	TRBJ2-2	medium-sized
TGTGCCAGCAGTTTAGTGTATAATTCACCCCTCCACTTT	CASSLVYNSPLHF	NA	TRBV27	TRBJ1-6	NA
TGCAGCGTTGAAGGGGTAGCGGGAGGGCCGCACGAGCAGTACTTC	CSVEGVAGGPHEQYF	TRBD2	TRBV29-1	TRBJ2-7	NA
TGTGCCAGCAGTTTCCAAAGGGGGGGGGAGACCCAGTACTTC	CASSFQRGGETQYF	NA	TRBV12-3/TRBV12-4	TRBJ2-5	few
TGTGCCAGCAGCCTCGCCGGAGACGCGTACGAGCAGTACTTC	CASSLAGDAYEQYF	NA	TRBV11-1	TRBJ2-7	medium-sized
TGTGCCATTACCCCTAGCGGAACCACAGATACGCAGTATTTT	CAITPSGTTDTQYF	TRBD2	TRBV24-1	TRBJ2-3	NA
TGTGCCAGCAGTTTCAGCGGTAGCCAAGAGACCCAGTACTTC	CASSFSGSQETQYF	NA	TRBV12-3/TRBV12-4	TRBJ2-5	few
TGTGCCAGCTCACCCTTGGGACAGGGAGACGAGCAGTACTTC	CASSPLGQGDEQYF	TRBD1	TRBV18	TRBJ2-7	medium-sized
TGTGCCAGTAGTATAGACGAGACAGGGGCCTACAATGAGCAGTTCTTC	CASSIDETGAYNEQFF	TRBD1	TRBV19	TRBJ2-1	medium-sized
TGTGCCAGCACCCCAACGTTTATGAACACTGAAGCTTTCTTT	CASTPTFMNTEAFF	NA	TRBV6-5	TRBJ1-1	NA
TGCAGTGCTAGACGCATTGGCGGGGGATCACCCCTCCACTTT	CSARRIGGGSPLHF	NA	TRBV20-1	TRBJ1-6	NA
TGTGCCAGCAGCTGGCAGACAGGGGCGGGGAACTATGGCTACACCTTC	CASSWQTGAGNYGYTF	TRBD1	TRBV5-6	TRBJ1-2	NA
TGTGCCAGCTCAGCGGAGCGGTTGTATAGCACAGATACGCAGTATTTT	CASSAERLYSTDTQYF	NA	TRBV18	TRBJ2-3	few
TGTGCCTGGAACGATGGAAATCAGCCCCAGCATTTT	CAWNDGNQPQHF	NA	TRBV30	TRBJ1-5	NA
TGTGCCAGCAGTTTTCTCCGGACTAGCGGGAGAGCTGATACGCAGTATTTT	CASSFLRTSGRADTQYF	TRBD2	TRBV27	TRBJ2-3	NA
TGTGCCAGCTCACCAGGGGCAGGCAACACTGAAGCTTTCTTT	CASSPGAGNTEAFF	NA	TRBV18	TRBJ1-1	NA
TGCAGTGCTAGGGACCCCGGGACAGGGTTGTACGAGCAGTACTTC	CSARDPGTGLYEQYF	TRBD1	TRBV20-1	TRBJ2-7	NA
TGTGCCAGTAGTATGTCTTGGGTGAATCAGCCCCAGCATTTT	CASSMSWVNQPQHF	NA	TRBV19	TRBJ1-5	NA
TGTGCCACCAGTGATCCTCGGACAGGCCTTAGCACAGATACGCAGTATTTT	CATSDPRTGLSTDTQYF	TRBD1	TRBV24-1	TRBJ2-3	NA
TGTGCCAGCAGTTTCGACAGAGAAGAGACCCAGTACTTC	CASSFDREETQYF	NA	TRBV6-1	TRBJ2-5	NA
TGTGCCAGCAGTTCGACAGGCCCGCGGCAGCCCCAGCATTTT	CASSSTGPRQPQHF	NA	TRBV6-2/TRBV6-3	TRBJ1-5	NA
TGTGCCAGCAGCTTGGGCCGGTTCAAGTATTTT	CASSLGRFKYF	NA	TRBV5-6	TRBJ2-3	NA
TGTGCCAGCAGTCAATTAACTAGCGCAGATACGCAGTATTTT	CASSQLTSADTQYF	TRBD2	TRBV6-5	TRBJ2-3	few
TGTGCCAGCAGTTACCCCCCCAATGAGCAGTTCTTC	CASSYPPNEQFF	NA	TRBV6-2/TRBV6-3	TRBJ2-1	medium-sized
TGTGCCAGTAGTATAGGTACCCGGACAGGGCCCCAGCATTTT	CASSIGTRTGPQHF	TRBD1	TRBV5-3	TRBJ1-5	NA
TGCGCCAGCAGCTTGGCCCCGACTAGCGTTGTAAATGAGCAGTTCTTC	CASSLAPTSVVNEQFF	TRBD2	TRBV13	TRBJ2-1	NA
TGTGCCTGGGACGGGACTAGCGTAACCGGGGAGCTGTTTTTT	CAWDGTSVTGELFF	TRBD2	TRBV30	TRBJ2-2	medium-sized
TGTGCCACCAGTGACCTAGTCGATGAAGAGACCCAGTACTTC	CATSDLVDEETQYF	NA	TRBV24-1	TRBJ2-5	NA
TGTGCCAGCAGTTCTGGTCCAGGCTTCCAGCCCCAGCATTTT	CASSSGPGFQPQHF	NA	TRBV6-5	TRBJ1-5	NA
TGCAGCGCCCTGGCCGGGACAGGGGGCTACGAGCAGTACTTC	CSALAGTGGYEQYF	TRBD1	TRBV29-1	TRBJ2-7	NA
TGTGCCAGCAGCCCCGGTAGCGGGGAGACCCAGTACTTC	CASSPGSGETQYF	TRBD2	TRBV5-4	TRBJ2-5	few
TGTGCCAGCAGTTTAACAGGGGTCACTGAAGCTTTCTTT	CASSLTGVTEAFF	TRBD1	TRBV27	TRBJ1-1	few
TGCAGTGCTAGACTGACAGGACCCGAAAAACTGTTTTTT	CSARLTGPEKLFF	NA	TRBV20-1	TRBJ1-4	NA
TGTGCCAGTGGACTAAGACAGGGTGGCGATCAGCCCCAGCATTTT	CASGLRQGGDQPQHF	TRBD1	TRBV19	TRBJ1-5	NA
TGTGCCATCAGTGTTGGGGGAGACGAGCAGTACTTC	CAISVGGDEQYF	NA	TRBV10-3	TRBJ2-7	few
TGCAGTGCCCGTGAGGGGAGCTCTGGGGCCAACGTCCTGACTTTC	CSAREGSSGANVLTF	NA	TRBV20-1	TRBJ2-6	NA
TGTGCCACCAGGACAGGGGGCTCCTACAATGAGCAGTTCTTC	CATRTGGSYNEQFF	TRBD1	TRBV6-5	TRBJ2-1	medium-sized
TGCAGTGCCATGCGGCGGGTCAATGAAAAACTGTTTTTT	CSAMRRVNEKLFF	NA	TRBV20-1	TRBJ1-4	NA
TGCAGTGCACCCCTAGCGGGAGTGAACACCGGGGAGCTGTTTTTT	CSAPLAGVNTGELFF	TRBD2	TRBV20-1	TRBJ2-2	NA
TGTGCCAGCAGATTGGGACAGGGGGCGCGTGGCTACACCTTC	CASRLGQGARGYTF	TRBD1	TRBV5-6	TRBJ1-2	NA
TGCAGCGTTGTAGGCGCGGGAGGGGGGCCCTACGAGCAGTACTTC	CSVVGAGGGPYEQYF	TRBD2	TRBV29-1	TRBJ2-7	once
TGTGCCAGCAGTAGAGCACCCGCCACTGAAGCTTTCTTT	CASSRAPATEAFF	NA	TRBV6-5	TRBJ1-1	NA
TGTGCCAGCTCCTCAGGGGTACAAGAGACCCAGTACTTC	CASSSGVQETQYF	NA	TRBV18	TRBJ2-5	NA
TGTGCCAGCTCACCACCATCAGCGGGAGGGTACCATGAGCAGTTCTTC	CASSPPSAGGYHEQFF	TRBD2	TRBV18	TRBJ2-1	NA
TGTGCCAGCAGTTCCTCTCCAGGGACAGGCCTGGGCGAGCAGTACTTC	CASSSSPGTGLGEQYF	TRBD1	TRBV6-2/TRBV6-3	TRBJ2-7	NA
TGTGCCAGCAGTGAGTCGGCCGGTGAGCAGTTCTTC	CASSESAGEQFF	NA	TRBV6-5	TRBJ2-1	NA
TGTGCCAGTAGTATAGTGGATCAGCCCCAGCATTTT	CASSIVDQPQHF	NA	TRBV19	TRBJ1-5	NA
TGTGCCAGTAGTATCAACGGACACCCAAACACTGAAGCTTTCTTT	CASSINGHPNTEAFF	NA	TRBV19	TRBJ1-1	once
TGTGCCAGCAGTTACGAGTTGGCGGGGAATCAGCCCCAGCATTTT	CASSYELAGNQPQHF	NA	TRBV6-5	TRBJ1-5	NA
TGTGCCAGCAACGGAGGTCGGGCGGGCAATCAGCCCCAGCATTTT	CASNGGRAGNQPQHF	NA	TRBV6-1	TRBJ1-5	few
TGTGCCAGCAGACGACAGGGTACGTCCGGGGAGCTGTTTTTT	CASRRQGTSGELFF	TRBD1	TRBV12-3/TRBV12-4	TRBJ2-2	medium-sized
TGTGCCAGCTCACCAAGGGGCGGCGGGAACACCGGGGAGCTGTTTTTT	CASSPRGGGNTGELFF	NA	TRBV18	TRBJ2-2	NA
TGTGCCAGTAGTATATCCAGCGGGAGCTCCGGGGAGCTGTTTTTT	CASSISSGSSGELFF	TRBD2	TRBV19	TRBJ2-2	NA
TGCAGTGCTAGACCGGGACCGACGGGCGAGCAGTACTTC	CSARPGPTGEQYF	NA	TRBV20-1	TRBJ2-7	NA
TGTGCCAGCAGGTTTCTAGCGGGAGAACAGGGGTACCAAGAGACCCAGTACTTC	CASRFLAGEQGYQETQYF	TRBD2	TRBV6-2/TRBV6-3	TRBJ2-5	NA
TGTGCCAGCAGCCAGTTCGGGGCCCGGAATACGCAGTATTTT	CASSQFGARNTQYF	NA	TRBV6-2/TRBV6-3	TRBJ2-3	few
TGTGCCAGTAGTATAGAAGGCGCCTCCTACGAGCAGTACTTC	CASSIEGASYEQYF	NA	TRBV19	TRBJ2-7	medium-sized
TGTGCCACCGTGCAAGTGACTAGCGGGAGTTGGGGTACGCAGTATTTT	CATVQVTSGSWGTQYF	TRBD2	TRBV6-1	TRBJ2-3	few